This TCR beta chain was identified in a study of T-cell reconstitution after alpha-beta-depleted transplantation in children. Study conclusions and caveats: Surviving thymic progenitors and recipient T cells were the source of high TCRbeta diversity at day 60 in some patients. Expanded clones from the graft, numbering several hundred, reportedly supplied alpha-beta T cells about two months after transplant. One year after transplant, T-cell counts and diversity came mostly from newly produced T cells.

A TCRbeta library incorporating unique molecular identifiers was prepared. TCRdb re-called the PCR reads with MiXCR, one entry per CDR3 protein. The sample consists of around 190,000 distinct CDR3 sequences, roughly 7.1% of them appearing once. This clonotype was seen ten or more times. Its target is unknown. V lost 11 bases to trimming and J lost 6 bases, with 21 bases between them. This CDR3 is built from 14 residues. Looked up from germline, CDR1 is SEHNR and CDR2 is FQNEAQ (reference sequence). This TCR was recovered from a boy under 10 years old with acute lymphoblastic leukemia, due to receive a stem cell transplant. The genes are TRBV7-9 and TRBJ2-3, with a weak D call TRBD2 (6 bases). The sequencing here drew on PBMCs, taken before TCRalphabeta/CD19-depleted stem cell transplant. CDR3 residues: CAPTTSRFGDTQYF. DNA for the CDR3: TGTGCCCCAACGACTAGTAGGTTTGGCGATACGCAGTATTTT.